One and the same sample provided the 20 T cell receptor beta chains below, sequenced in a study of Ad26.COV2.S vaccination and SARS-CoV-2 variants. Method: immunoSEQ multiplex PCR; TCRdb's copy keeps in-frame clones and lacks some. The data contain hundreds of thousands of clones, 89% of them singletons. Treatment reported: about 20 received Ad26.COV2.S at low or high dose, single or two shots; roughly five received placebo; per-sample allocation not given. Collection of samples fell on day 63 after the first vaccine or placebo injection. Specimen: peripheral blood, collected in a trial of Ad26.COV2.S vaccine versus placebo. The receptors shown here come from a person between 18 and 65 years old who received the Ad26.COV2.S COVID-19 vaccine or a placebo.

The chain has TRBV11-2 and TRBJ2-7; weak D call: TRBD2 (5 bases). CDR1 and CDR2 (germline): SGHAT, FQNNGV. Between the trimmed V and J ends, which lost 4 bases and 4 bases, there was a span of 14 bases. This CDR3 spans 14 amino acids. The chain's CDR3 is CASSSNHGEYEQYF. DNA of the CDR3: TGTGCCAGCAGCTCCAATCATGGGGAGTACGAGCAGTACTTC.

This rearrangement joins TRBV3-1 (or the pseudogene TRBV3-2) to TRBJ2-2, with D maybe TRBD1 (6 bases). This CDR3 spans 16 amino acids. Looked up from germline, CDR1 is LGHDT and CDR2 is YNNKEL (reference sequence). Trimming left V 5 bases short and J 2 bases short, with 15 bases between. This CDR3 is CASSFPGTPNTGELFF. The CDR3 DNA reads TGTGCCAGCAGCTTTCCTGGGACACCCAACACCGGGGAGCTGTTTTTT.

The rearrangement uses TRBV6-1 and TRBJ2-5; 8 bases align to TRBD2. CDR1 is MNHNS and CDR2 is SASEGT in the germline V gene. The CDR3 runs to 19 residues. V lost 3 bases to trimming and J lost 2 bases; unmatched junction nucleotides: 17. DNA for the CDR3: TGTGCCAGCAGTGAGAGGGCCTTTATAGCGGGAACCAAACAAGAGACCCAGTACTTC. It yields the protein CASSERAFIAGTKQETQYF.

J is TRBJ2-1 and V is TRBV30, with D possibly being TRBD2 (5 bases). CDR1 GTSNPN and CDR2 SVGIG come from the germline V gene (reference sequence). Trimming pared 3 bases from V and 8 bases from J, leaving 20 bases between. This CDR3 has 15 residues. CDR3: CAWSKRERPKDEQFF. The DNA for the CDR3 is TGTGCCTGGAGCAAACGGGAAAGGCCAAAGGATGAGCAGTTCTTC.

J is TRBJ2-5 and V is TRBV7-2; 7 bases line up with TRBD2. Germline CDR1 is SGHTA and CDR2 is FQGNSA. The J segment lost 4 bases and the V segment lost 0 bases, leaving 8 bases of the junction unmatched. This CDR3 is 16 amino acids long. CDR3 protein: CASSLAGGLGGETQYF. CDR3 sequence (DNA): TGTGCCAGCAGCTTAGCGGGAGGGCTCGGGGGAGAGACCCAGTACTTC. The full variable domain, in which reference TRBV7-2 and TRBJ2-5 provide the parts outside the CDR3, is GAGVSQSPSNKVTEKGKDVELRCDPISGHTALYWYRQSLGQGLEFLIYFQGNSAPDKSGLPSDRFSAERTGGSVSTLTIQRTQQEDSAVYLCASSLAGGLGGETQYFGPGTRLLVL.

This chain links TRBV12-5 with TRBJ2-2, with D tentatively TRBD2 (7 bases). V shed 3 bases and J shed 3 bases, with 14 bases lying between them. CDR1 is LGHNT and CDR2 is FRNRAP in the germline V gene. This CDR3 has 16 residues. The CDR3 region has the DNA TGTGCTAGTGGTTTCCGCAGGGAGGGGGACACCGGGGAGCTGTTTTTT. It translates to CASGFRREGDTGELFF.

The V and J genes are TRBV28 and TRBJ1-1; 8 nucleotides agree with TRBD1. Per germline, CDR1 MDHEN and CDR2 SYDVKM. V lost 6 bases to trimming and J lost 7 bases; unmatched junction nucleotides: 13. The CDR3 is made up of 15 amino acids. This chain's CDR3 is CASSPRGQGRNEAFF. CDR3 nucleotides: TGTGCCAGCAGCCCCAGAGGACAGGGAAGGAATGAAGCTTTCTTT.

A remark on this clone: Other nucleotide sequences in the sample specify the same CDR3. The chain uses TRBV4-1 and TRBJ1-5; 7 bases agree with TRBD1. Germline V gene data show CDR1 as MGHRA and CDR2 as YSYEKL. V lost 4 bases, J lost 3 bases, and 15 bases stayed unmatched. The CDR3 has 18 residues. The chain's CDR3 is CASSPQTGEGLANQPQHF. The CDR3 DNA sequence: TGCGCCAGCAGCCCCCAAACAGGGGAAGGTTTAGCCAATCAGCCCCAGCATTTT.

The V gene is TRBV30, the J gene TRBJ1-2; 12 nucleotides agree with TRBD1. CDR1 is GTSNPN and CDR2 is SVGIG in the germline V gene (reference sequence). The CDR3 loop spans 15 amino acids. J lost 2 bases, V lost 2 bases, and 3 bases had no gene match. The CDR3 protein is CAWSRGQGANYGYTF. The CDR3 DNA follows: TGTGCCTGGAGTAGGGGACAGGGGGCAAACTATGGCTACACCTTC.

Points on this clone: Other DNA sequences in the sample encode the same CDR3. The V gene is TRBV5-4, the J gene TRBJ2-5; D is ambiguous. Trimming shortened V by 3 bases and J by 2 bases, and 2 bases separated the two germline ends. Germline assignment: CDR1 SGHNT and CDR2 YYREEE (reference sequence). The length of the CDR3 is 11 residues. The CDR3 region is CASSSQETQYF. As DNA, the CDR3 is TGTGCCAGCAGCTCTCAAGAGACCCAGTACTTC. Based on the CDR3 plus reference TRBV5-4 and TRBJ2-5, the full variable domain is ETGVTQSPTHLIKTRGQQVTLRCSSQSGHNTVSWYQQALGQGPQFIFQYYREEENGRGNFPPRFSGLQFPNYSSELNVNALELDDSALYLCASSSQETQYFGPGTRLLVL.

This rearrangement joins TRBV19 to TRBJ1-2; 9 positions agree with TRBD1. This CDR3 comprises 16 residues. J was trimmed by 4 bases and V by 5 bases; bases with no gene match: 11. CDR1 is LNHDA and CDR2 is SQIVND in the germline V gene (reference sequence). CDR3 loop: CASSVSGTGYGYGYTF. For the CDR3, the DNA is TGTGCCAGTAGTGTCTCCGGGACAGGGTATGGCTATGGCTACACCTTC.

This clone turned up a few times. The rearrangement links TRBV5-6 to TRBJ1-1, with TRBD1 identical over 9 bases. Germline lookup yields CDR1 SGHDT and CDR2 YYEEEE. This CDR3 has 18 amino acids. The V and J ends lost 0 bases and 3 bases, in that order; junction bases with no gene match: 12. The CDR3 DNA reads TGTGCCAGCAGCTTGGAATGGGACAGGGTCTCCCTTGACACTGAAGCTTTCTTT. Its translation: CASSLEWDRVSLDTEAFF.

The V call is TRBV12-3 or TRBV12-4, the J call TRBJ2-1; possible D gene TRBD1, 5 bases. This CDR3 spans 12 amino acids. Trimming pared 5 bases from V and 7 bases from J, leaving 9 bases between. The CDR3 sequence is CASSAGKNEQFF. DNA of the CDR3: TGTGCCAGCAGTGCAGGGAAGAATGAGCAGTTCTTC.

The chain combines TRBV27 with TRBJ2-3; D may be TRBD1 (7 bases). This CDR3 has 14 amino acids. CDR1 MNHEY and CDR2 SMNVEV come from the germline V gene (reference sequence). Deletions cut 0 bases from V and 6 bases from J, with 10 bases between. As DNA, the CDR3 is TGTGCCAGCAGTTTATCCAGGGGGAGGGATACGCAGTATTTT. Its translation: CASSLSRGRDTQYF.

The V call is TRBV7-2, the J call TRBJ1-1; no clear D gene. The V gene lost 5 bases and the J gene lost 0 bases, with 13 bases spanning the gap. The CDR3 loop spans 15 amino acids. Germline V lookup: CDR1 SGHTA, CDR2 FQGNSA. As DNA, the CDR3 is TGTGCCAGCAGCCCAGGTAGGGTCCTGAACACTGAAGCTTTCTTT. Amino acids: CASSPGRVLNTEAFF.

The CDR3 sequence is CASSLARGRTEQYF. The CDR3 nucleotides read TGTGCCAGCAGCTTAGCCAGGGGGCGAACCGAGCAGTACTTC. J is TRBJ2-7 and V is TRBV7-8, with 8 bases lining up with TRBD1. CDR1 and CDR2 (germline): SGHVS, FQNEAQ. CDR3 length equals 14 residues. V was pared by 0 bases and J by 6 bases, with 4 bases of the junction left unmatched.

This sequence joins TRBV25-1 and TRBJ1-2, with a tentative D call TRBD1 (6 bases). The CDR3 spans 13 residues. V was clipped by 4 bases and J by 5 bases, with 11 bases between them. Germline CDR1 reads MGHDK; CDR2 reads SYGVNS. DNA of the CDR3: TGTGCCAGCAGTGCAGCAGGGGTGTATGGCTACACCTTC. It translates to CASSAAGVYGYTF.

The rearrangement joins TRBV3-1 (or the pseudogene TRBV3-2) to TRBJ2-1, with TRBD2 identical over 12 bases. Trimming at V came to 3 bases and at J to 6 bases, leaving 6 bases not matched to a gene. The germline gives CDR1 LGHDT, CDR2 YNNKEL (reference sequence). The CDR3 extends over 16 amino acids. For the CDR3, the DNA is TGTGCCAGCAGCCAGCTAGCGGGAGGGCAGGGCAATGAGCAGTTCTTC. Residues: CASSQLAGGQGNEQFF.

V and J are TRBV3-1 (or the pseudogene TRBV3-2) and TRBJ2-1; 8 nucleotides agree with TRBD2. After removal of 0 bases from V and 3 bases from J, the junction contained 13 bases not matched to a gene. The CDR3 is 19 residues long. The germline V gene encodes CDR1 LGHDT and CDR2 YNNKEL (reference sequence). The CDR3 DNA reads as TGTGCCAGCAGCCAAGATAGCGGGACCTCAGCGTCCCACTACAATGAGCAGTTCTTC. This translates into CASSQDSGTSASHYNEQFF.

The chain joins TRBV9 to TRBJ1-1; D perhaps matches TRBD1 (5 bases). This CDR3 is built from 10 residues. Germline-derived CDR1 and CDR2 are SGDLS and YYNGEE. V lost 4 bases and J lost 11, with 9 bases in between. The CDR3 DNA reads TGTGCCAGCAGCCCAGGGAGGGCTTTCTTT. Protein: CASSPGRAFF.